The 10 T cell receptor beta chains below were found in one sample sequenced in a study of blood T cell repertoires in COVID-19. Produced via immunoSEQ multiplex PCR; TCRdb's table is partial and in-frame only. The sample consists of about 23,000 clones, 83% of them appearing once. Sequenced sample: peripheral blood. The receptors originated from a man between 65 and 79 years old with acute or convalescent COVID-19.

In this sample, this clone turned up a few times. The CDR3 nucleotides are TGTGCCATCAGTGCGAACGACGGAGCCTCCTACAATGAGCAGTTCTTC. Residues: CAISANDGASYNEQFF. The chain is built from TRBV10-3 and TRBJ2-1; D is undetermined. CDR3 size: 16 residues. The V and J ends lost 4 bases and 0 bases respectively, with 13 bases between them. Germline assignment: CDR1 ENHRY and CDR2 SYGVKD.

The table lists this clone with a few counts. The J gene is TRBJ2-7, the V gene TRBV4-2; 13 bases are a match to TRBD2. J was trimmed by 2 bases and V by 3 bases; bases with no gene match: 10. The CDR3 loop spans 18 amino acids. Germline CDR1 LGHNA, CDR2 YNFKEQ. CDR3 in amino acids: CASSQATSGRTTTYEQYF. CDR3 in DNA: TGTGCCAGCAGCCAGGCGACTAGCGGGAGGACTACGACCTACGAGCAGTACTTC.

The chain is built from TRBV3-1 (or the pseudogene TRBV3-2) and TRBJ2-7; weak D call: TRBD2 (6 bases). V was shortened by 5 bases and J by 0 bases, with 23 bases between the two germline ends. Germline V gene sequence: CDR1 LGHDT, CDR2 YNNKEL (reference sequence). The CDR3 has 18 residues. The CDR3 here is CASSARDSYPRSSYEQYF. The CDR3 coding sequence is TGTGCCAGCAGCGCCCGGGACTCCTACCCCAGGAGCTCCTACGAGCAGTACTTC.

V is TRBV29-1 and J is TRBJ1-2; possible D gene TRBD1, 5 bases. Between the trimmed V and J ends, which lost 6 bases and 1 base, there was a span of 12 bases. From germline, CDR1 is SQVTM and CDR2 ANQGSEA. The CDR3 is 13 amino acids. CDR3 DNA sequence: TGCAGCGTAGTAGACAGATTTAACTATGGCTACACCTTC. Amino acid sequence: CSVVDRFNYGYTF.

The chain links TRBV7-9 to TRBJ1-2; the D is unclear. V lost 5 bases to trimming and J lost 4 bases, with 8 bases between them. This CDR3 contains 12 residues. Germline V gives CDR1 SEHNR, CDR2 FQNEAQ (reference sequence). CDR3 nucleotide sequence: TGTGCCAGCAGCACTAACTCCTATGGCTACACCTTC. This codes for CASSTNSYGYTF. Filled out from reference TRBV7-9 and TRBJ1-2, the complete variable domain reads DTGVSQNPRHKITKRGQNVTFRCDPISEHNRLYWYRQTLGQGPEFLTYFQNEAQLEKSRLLSDRFSAERPKGSFSTLEIQRTEQGDSAMYLCASSTNSYGYTFGSGTRLTVV.

The chain joins TRBV19 to TRBJ2-1, with 7 bases aligning to TRBD1. The CDR3 covers 13 residues. Trimming took 4 bases from V and 15 from J; bases not matched to a gene: 12. Germline values: CDR1 LNHDA, CDR2 SQIVND (reference sequence). The CDR3 is CASSTGQSPSLFF. The DNA for the CDR3 is TGTGCCAGTAGTACGGGACAGTCGCCCTCTTTGTTCTTC.

CDR3 nucleotides: TGTGCCAGTAGGGACCGACAGGGAGCGCGGGATCAGCCCCAGCATTTT. It translates to CASRDRQGARDQPQHF. The J gene is TRBJ1-5, the V gene TRBV19; TRBD1 matches 7 bases. Germline CDR1 and CDR2: LNHDA and SQIVND (reference sequence). The CDR3 covers 16 residues. The V segment lost 6 bases and the J segment 5 bases; nucleotides outside the gene matches: 13.

This clone has just one count. This rearrangement joins TRBV4-1 to TRBJ1-2, with a possible D match to TRBD1 (5 bases). V was trimmed by 0 bases and J by 5 bases, leaving 19 bases between them. Germline values: CDR1 MGHRA, CDR2 YSYEKL. CDR3 length: 17 residues. CDR3 nucleotide sequence: TGCGCCAGCAGCCAAGATAGCAGGACACTTCCTTTTTATGGCTACACCTTC. The encoded protein is CASSQDSRTLPFYGYTF.

The rearrangement links TRBV7-8 to TRBJ2-3, with 11 bases that match TRBD2. CDR1 and CDR2 (germline): SGHVS, FQNEAQ. V shed 4 bases and J 4 bases; nucleotides not matched to a gene: 4. The CDR3 runs 15 residues. This CDR3 is CASSSLAGVADTQYF. The CDR3 region has the DNA TGTGCCAGCAGCTCACTAGCGGGAGTCGCAGATACGCAGTATTTT. Full variable domain (rest looked up from reference TRBV7-8 and TRBJ2-3): GAGVSQSPRYKVAKRGQDVALRCDPISGHVSLFWYQQALGQGPEFLTYFQNEAQLDKSGLPSDRFFAERPEGSVSTLKIQRTQQEDSAVYLCASSSLAGVADTQYFGPGTRLTVL.

This chain links TRBV4-1 with TRBJ1-5; D unclear. The CDR3 is 13 amino acids. The V and J ends lost 8 bases and 2 bases respectively, with 10 bases between them. The germline V gene encodes CDR1 MGHRA and CDR2 YSYEKL. The CDR3 coding sequence is TGCGCCAGCTCCCGCCCAGGCAATCAGCCCCAGCATTTT. Translation gives CASSRPGNQPQHF.